A single sample is the source of the 4 T cell receptor beta chains below, sequenced in a study of post-analysis software for immune sequencing data. Each TCR beta cDNA library carried unique molecular identifiers. Each CDR3 protein gets one entry after TCRdb re-called the PCR reads with MiXCR. The sample carries roughly 650,000 distinct CDR3 sequences, around 60% recorded once. Broader study findings: The study found TRBV5-6, TRBV5-1 and TRBV20-1 among five TRBV segments more frequent in patients than controls.

Antigens of these TCRs are unknown. The sequencing sample was made of blood. The receptors derive from a girl aged 2 to 10 with multiple sclerosis.

The V call is TRBV15, the J call TRBJ2-7; unclear D gene. V dropped 0 bases and J dropped 2 bases, with 5 bases sitting between them. The CDR3 is 13 residues long. Looked up from germline, CDR1 is LNHNV and CDR2 is YYDKDF (reference sequence). Written as DNA, the CDR3 is TGTGCCACCAGCAGAGATTTAACCTACGAGCAGTACTTC. Amino acid sequence: CATSRDLTYEQYF.

About this clonotype itself: No conserved phenylalanine or tryptophan ends this CDR3, so it is likely a read error. The chain uses TRBV12-3 or TRBV12-4 and TRBJ2-3, with a tentative D call TRBD1 (5 bases). The length of the CDR3 is 17 residues. V lost 7 bases to trimming and J lost 3 bases, with 23 bases between them. Here the CDR3 DNA reads TGTGCCAGCACCTTGCGCTTTGGGGCTAGGGGAACAGATACGCAGTATTCT. Translation: CASTLRFGARGTDTQYS.

This chain uses TRBV6-1 with TRBJ2-1, with 8 positions matching TRBD1. This CDR3 has 15 amino acids. The germline gives CDR1 MNHNS, CDR2 SASEGT. The ends lost 6 bases at V and 2 bases at J; junction bases unmatched: 6. The CDR3 protein is CASRLDRGPYNEQFF. For the CDR3, the DNA is TGTGCCAGCAGACTCGACAGGGGACCCTACAATGAGCAGTTCTTC.

CDR3 sequence (DNA): TGTGCCAGCCAAGTTAGCGGTAGCACAGATACGCAGTATTTT. The encoded protein is CASQVSGSTDTQYF. The chain uses TRBV2 and TRBJ2-3; D possibly corresponds to TRBD2 (6 bases). V was pared by 8 bases and J by 0 bases, with 12 bases between. Germline V gives CDR1 SNHLY, CDR2 FYNNEI. This CDR3 region has 14 residues. The entire variable domain, with the rest obtained from reference TRBV2 and TRBJ2-3, is as follows: EPEVTQTPSHQVTQMGQEVILRCVPISNHLYFYWYRQILGQKVEFLVSFYNNEISEKSEIFDDQFSVERPDGSNFTLKIRSTKLEDSAMYFCASQVSGSTDTQYFGPGTRLTVL.